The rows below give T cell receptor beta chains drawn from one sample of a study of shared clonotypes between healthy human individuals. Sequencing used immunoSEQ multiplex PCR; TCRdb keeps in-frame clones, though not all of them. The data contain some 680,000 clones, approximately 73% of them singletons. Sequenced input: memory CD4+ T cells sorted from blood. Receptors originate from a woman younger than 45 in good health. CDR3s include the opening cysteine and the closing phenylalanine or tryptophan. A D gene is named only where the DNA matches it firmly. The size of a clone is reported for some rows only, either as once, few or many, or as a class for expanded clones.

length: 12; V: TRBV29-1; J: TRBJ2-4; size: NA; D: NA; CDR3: CSVGGGKNIQYF; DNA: TGCAGCGTTGGAGGGGGCAAAAACATTCAGTACTTC
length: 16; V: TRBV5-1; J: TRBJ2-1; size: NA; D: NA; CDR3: CASSLAIQSRAGEQFF; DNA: TGCGCCAGCAGCTTGGCCATTCAAAGCCGGGCGGGTGAGCAGTTCTTC
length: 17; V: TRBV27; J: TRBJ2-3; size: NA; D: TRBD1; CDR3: CASSPLRDRGRTDTQYF; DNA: TGTGCCAGCAGTCCTCTCCGGGACAGGGGCCGCACAGATACGCAGTATTTT
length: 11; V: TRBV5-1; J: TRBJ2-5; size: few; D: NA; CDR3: CASSLRETQYF; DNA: TGCGCCAGCAGCTTAAGGGAGACCCAGTACTTC
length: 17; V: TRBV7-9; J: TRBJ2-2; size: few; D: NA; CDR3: CASSPNRDSTHTGELFF; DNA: TGTGCCAGCAGTCCCAACCGGGACTCAACTCACACCGGGGAGCTGTTTTTT
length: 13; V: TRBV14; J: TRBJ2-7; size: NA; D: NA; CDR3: CASSLVLMREQYF; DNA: TGTGCCAGCAGCCTCGTTCTTATGCGCGAGCAGTACTTC
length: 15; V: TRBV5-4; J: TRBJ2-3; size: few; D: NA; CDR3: CASSLEAKSTDTQYF; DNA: TGTGCCAGCAGCTTGGAAGCAAAAAGCACAGATACGCAGTATTTT
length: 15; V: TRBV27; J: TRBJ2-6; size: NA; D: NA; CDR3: CASSLGGSGANVLTF; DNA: TGTGCCAGCAGTCTGGGAGGCTCTGGGGCCAACGTCCTGACTTTC
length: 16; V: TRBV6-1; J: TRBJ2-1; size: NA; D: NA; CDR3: CASSVRPEQRENEQFF; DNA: TGTGCCAGCAGTGTAAGGCCTGAACAGAGGGAGAATGAGCAGTTCTTC
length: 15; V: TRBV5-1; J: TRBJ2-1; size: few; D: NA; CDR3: CASSADSTSYNEQFF; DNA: TGCGCCAGCAGCGCCGACAGCACTTCCTACAATGAGCAGTTCTTC
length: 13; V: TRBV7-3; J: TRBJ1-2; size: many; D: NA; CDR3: CASSLESTYGYTF; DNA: TGTGCCAGCAGCTTAGAGAGCACCTATGGCTACACCTTC
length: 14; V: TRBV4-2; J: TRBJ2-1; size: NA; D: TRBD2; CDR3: CASSPSGSYNEQFF; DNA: TGTGCCAGCAGCCCTAGCGGATCCTACAATGAGCAGTTCTTC
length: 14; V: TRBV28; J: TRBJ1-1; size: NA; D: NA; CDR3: CASSSGQKNTEAFF; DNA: TGTGCCAGCAGTTCTGGACAGAAGAACACTGAAGCTTTCTTT
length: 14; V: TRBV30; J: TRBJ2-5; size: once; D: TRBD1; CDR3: CAWSPDRVGETQYF; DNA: TGTGCCTGGAGTCCGGACAGGGTGGGTGAGACCCAGTACTTC
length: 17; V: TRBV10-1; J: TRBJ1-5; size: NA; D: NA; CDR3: CASSESFGGSRGQPQHF; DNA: TGCGCCAGCAGTGAGTCTTTCGGAGGGTCTCGGGGTCAGCCCCAGCATTTT
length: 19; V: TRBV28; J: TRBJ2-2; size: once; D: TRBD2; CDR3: CASSFFLAGAPTNTGELFF; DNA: TGTGCCAGCAGTTTTTTCCTAGCGGGAGCGCCAACGAACACCGGGGAGCTGTTTTTT
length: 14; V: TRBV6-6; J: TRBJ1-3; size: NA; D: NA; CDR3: CASSYSQLGNTIYF; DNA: TGTGCCAGCAGTTACTCCCAACTGGGAAACACCATATATTTT
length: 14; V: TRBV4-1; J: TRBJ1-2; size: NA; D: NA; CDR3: CASSQADLGYGYTF; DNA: TGCGCCAGCAGCCAAGCGGACCTCGGCTATGGCTACACCTTC
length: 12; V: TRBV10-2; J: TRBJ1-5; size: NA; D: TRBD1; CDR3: CASGTGNQPQHF; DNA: TGCGCCAGCGGGACAGGCAATCAGCCCCAGCATTTT
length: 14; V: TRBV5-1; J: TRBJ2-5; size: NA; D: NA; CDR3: CASSYRQAGETQYF; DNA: TGCGCCAGCAGCTATCGACAGGCGGGGGAGACCCAGTACTTC
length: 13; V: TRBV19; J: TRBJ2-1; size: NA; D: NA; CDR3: CASSIPGADEQFF; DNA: TGTGCCAGTAGTATCCCGGGGGCGGATGAGCAGTTCTTC
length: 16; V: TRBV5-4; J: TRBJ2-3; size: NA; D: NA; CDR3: CASSPRALNGPDTQYF; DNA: TGTGCCAGCAGCCCCCGGGCCCTCAACGGCCCCGATACGCAGTATTTT
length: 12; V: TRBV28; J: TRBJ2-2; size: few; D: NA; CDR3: CASSLLVGELFF; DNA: TGTGCCAGCAGTTTACTGGTCGGGGAGCTGTTTTTT
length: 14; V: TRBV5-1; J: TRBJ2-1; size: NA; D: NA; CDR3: CASNRDNSYNEQFF; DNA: TGCGCCAGCAACCGGGACAACTCCTACAATGAGCAGTTCTTC
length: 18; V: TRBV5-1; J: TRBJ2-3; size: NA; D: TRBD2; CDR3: CASSLGTSGTPRSDTQYF; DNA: TGCGCCAGCAGCTTGGGGACTAGCGGAACCCCGAGGTCAGATACGCAGTATTTT
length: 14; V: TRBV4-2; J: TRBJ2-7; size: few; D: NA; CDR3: CASSQDRALYEQYF; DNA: TGTGCCAGCAGCCAAGATCGTGCCCTCTACGAGCAGTACTTC
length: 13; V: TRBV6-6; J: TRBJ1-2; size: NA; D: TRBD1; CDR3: CASTIRDREGYTF; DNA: TGTGCCAGCACTATCCGGGACAGAGAGGGCTACACCTTC
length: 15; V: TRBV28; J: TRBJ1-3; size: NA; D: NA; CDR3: CASRLPRGSGNTIYF; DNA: TGTGCCAGCAGGCTCCCAAGGGGTTCTGGAAACACCATATATTTT
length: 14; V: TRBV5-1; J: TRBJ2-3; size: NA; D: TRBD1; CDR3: CASSSVQGRNTQYF; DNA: TGCGCCAGCAGCTCCGTACAGGGGAGAAATACGCAGTATTTT
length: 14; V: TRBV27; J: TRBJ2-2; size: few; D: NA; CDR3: CASSFTSNTGELFF; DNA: TGTGCCAGCAGTTTTACATCGAACACCGGGGAGCTGTTTTTT
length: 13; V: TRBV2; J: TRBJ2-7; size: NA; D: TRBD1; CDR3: CASSETGVHEQYF; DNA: TGTGCCAGCAGTGAAACAGGGGTCCACGAGCAGTACTTC
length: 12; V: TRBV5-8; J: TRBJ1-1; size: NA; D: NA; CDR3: CASSLRALLAFF; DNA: TGTGCCAGCAGCTTGAGAGCGTTGTTAGCTTTCTTT
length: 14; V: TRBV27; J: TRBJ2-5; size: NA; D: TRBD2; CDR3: CASSLTAGGETQYF; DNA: TGTGCCAGCAGTTTAACAGCGGGAGGGGAGACCCAGTACTTC
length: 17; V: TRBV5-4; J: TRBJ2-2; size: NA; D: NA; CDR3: CASTRGAGTANTGELFF; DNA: TGTGCCAGCACCCGGGGGGCGGGGACAGCGAACACCGGGGAGCTGTTTTTT
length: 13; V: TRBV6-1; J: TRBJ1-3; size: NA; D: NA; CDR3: CASSETGGNTIYF; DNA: TGTGCCAGCAGTGAAACAGGGGGAAACACCATATATTTT
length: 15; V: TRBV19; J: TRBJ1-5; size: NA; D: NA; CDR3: CASSIGGSGGEPQHF; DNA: TGTGCCAGTAGTATTGGAGGTAGCGGAGGGGAGCCCCAGCATTTT
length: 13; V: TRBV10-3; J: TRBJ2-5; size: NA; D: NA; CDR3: CAISESGKETQYF; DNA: TGTGCCATCAGTGAGTCGGGGAAAGAGACCCAGTACTTC
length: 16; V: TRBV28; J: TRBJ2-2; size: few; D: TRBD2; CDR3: CASSFTSGTNTGELFF; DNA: TGTGCCAGCAGTTTCACTAGCGGGACGAACACCGGGGAGCTGTTTTTT
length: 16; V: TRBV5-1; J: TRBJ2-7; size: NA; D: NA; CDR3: CASSLSRLATSYEQYF; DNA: TGCGCCAGCAGCTTGTCCCGTCTAGCGACCTCCTACGAGCAGTACTTC
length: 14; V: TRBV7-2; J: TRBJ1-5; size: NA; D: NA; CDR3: CASSFYGGNQPQHF; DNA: TGTGCCAGCAGCTTTTACGGAGGGAATCAGCCCCAGCATTTT
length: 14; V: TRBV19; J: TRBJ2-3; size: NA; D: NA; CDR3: CASSPNIPTDTQYF; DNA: TGTGCCAGTAGTCCCAACATCCCCACAGATACGCAGTATTTT
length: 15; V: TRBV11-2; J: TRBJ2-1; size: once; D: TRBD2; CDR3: CASSSNGGIHNEQFF; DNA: TGTGCCAGCAGCTCCAACGGGGGGATACACAATGAGCAGTTCTTC
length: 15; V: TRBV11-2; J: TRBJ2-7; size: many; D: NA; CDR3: CASSLIHRTTYEQYF; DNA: TGTGCCAGCAGCTTAATTCATCGAACTACCTACGAGCAGTACTTC
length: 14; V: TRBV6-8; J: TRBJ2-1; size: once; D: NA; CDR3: CASGYQSSYNEQFF; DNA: TGTGCCAGCGGTTACCAGAGCTCCTACAATGAGCAGTTCTTC
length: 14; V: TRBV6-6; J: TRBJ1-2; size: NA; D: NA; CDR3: CASSSYDRNYGYTF; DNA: TGTGCCAGCAGTTCTTACGACCGGAACTATGGCTACACCTTC
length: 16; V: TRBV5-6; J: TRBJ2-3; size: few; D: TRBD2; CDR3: CASSFGWLAGTDTQYF; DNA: TGTGCCAGCAGCTTTGGGTGGCTAGCGGGCACAGATACGCAGTATTTT
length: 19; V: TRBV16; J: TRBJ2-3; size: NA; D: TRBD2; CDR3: CASSQRVPSGSLSTDTQYF; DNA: TGTGCCAGCAGCCAAAGAGTCCCTAGCGGGAGTTTGAGCACAGATACGCAGTATTTT
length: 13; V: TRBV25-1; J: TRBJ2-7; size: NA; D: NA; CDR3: CASSGVNNYEQYF; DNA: TGTGCCAGCAGTGGTGTGAACAACTACGAGCAGTACTTC
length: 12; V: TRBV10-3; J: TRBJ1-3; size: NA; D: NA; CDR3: CAISWEDNTIYF; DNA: TGTGCCATCAGCTGGGAGGACAACACCATATATTTT
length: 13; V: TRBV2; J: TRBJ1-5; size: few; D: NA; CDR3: CASRTQRDQPQHF; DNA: TGTGCCAGCAGAACTCAGCGGGATCAGCCCCAGCATTTT
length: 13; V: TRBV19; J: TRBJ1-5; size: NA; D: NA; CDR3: CASSMPGLQPQHF; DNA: TGTGCCAGTAGCATGCCAGGGTTGCAGCCCCAGCATTTT
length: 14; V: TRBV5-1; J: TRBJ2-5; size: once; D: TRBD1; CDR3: CASSFKQGWETQYF; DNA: TGCGCCAGCAGCTTCAAACAGGGGTGGGAGACCCAGTACTTC
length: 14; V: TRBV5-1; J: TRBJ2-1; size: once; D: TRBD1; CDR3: CASSWGQGVNEQFF; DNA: TGCGCCAGCAGCTGGGGACAGGGGGTGAATGAGCAGTTCTTC
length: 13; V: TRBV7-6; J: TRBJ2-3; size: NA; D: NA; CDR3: CASSLGHTDTQYF; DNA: TGTGCCAGCAGCTTAGGACATACAGATACGCAGTATTTT
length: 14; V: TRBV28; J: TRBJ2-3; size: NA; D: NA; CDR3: CASSFPGSTDTQYF; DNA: TGTGCCAGCAGTTTCCCGGGATCCACAGATACGCAGTATTTT
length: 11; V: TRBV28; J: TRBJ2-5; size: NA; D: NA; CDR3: CASTYQETQYF; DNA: TGTGCCAGCACGTACCAAGAGACCCAGTACTTC
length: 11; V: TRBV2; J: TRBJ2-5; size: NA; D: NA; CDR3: CASKVQETQYF; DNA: TGTGCCAGCAAAGTCCAAGAGACCCAGTACTTC
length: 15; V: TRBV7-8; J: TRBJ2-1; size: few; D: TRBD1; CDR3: CASSSGQGSYNEQFF; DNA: TGTGCCAGCAGCTCAGGACAGGGATCCTACAATGAGCAGTTCTTC